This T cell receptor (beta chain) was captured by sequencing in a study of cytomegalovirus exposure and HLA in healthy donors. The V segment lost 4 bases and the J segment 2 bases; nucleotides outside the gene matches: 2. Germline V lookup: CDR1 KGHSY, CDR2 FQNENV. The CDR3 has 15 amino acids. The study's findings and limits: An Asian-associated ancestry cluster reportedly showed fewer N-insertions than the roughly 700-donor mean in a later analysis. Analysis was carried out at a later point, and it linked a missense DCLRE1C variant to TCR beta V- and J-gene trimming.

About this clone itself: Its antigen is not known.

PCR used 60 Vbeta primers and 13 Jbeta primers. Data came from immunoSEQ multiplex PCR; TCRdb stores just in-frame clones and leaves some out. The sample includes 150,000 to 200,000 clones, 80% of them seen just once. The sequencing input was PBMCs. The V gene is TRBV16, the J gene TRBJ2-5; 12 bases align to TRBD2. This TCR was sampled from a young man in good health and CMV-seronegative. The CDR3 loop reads CASSRTSGKQETQYF. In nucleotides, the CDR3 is TGTGCCAGCAGCCGGACTAGCGGGAAACAAGAGACCCAGTACTTC.